Following are 26 T cell receptor beta chains from one sample sequenced in a study of T cells in Graves' hyperthyroidism and ophthalmopathy. The CDR3 regions of TCR beta were amplified from RNA transcripts. An initial round of RT-PCR targeting the TCR CDR3 relied on the HTBI primer set. TCRdb independently ran MiXCR on the multiplex PCR reads; one entry per CDR3 protein. This table holds a few hundred thousand distinct CDR3 sequences, about 21% found once. The specimen sequenced was blood. These receptors came from a woman between 45 and 60 years old with Graves' hyperthyroidism.

This clonotype occurred many times. V and J are TRBV30 and TRBJ2-3; D is uncertain. This CDR3 is 16 amino acids long. Germline V gives CDR1 GTSNPN, CDR2 SVGIG (reference sequence). The V gene lost 0 bases and the J gene lost 0 bases, with 13 bases spanning the gap. This chain's CDR3 is CAWSVLTPGSTDTQYF. The CDR3, as DNA: TGTGCCTGGAGTGTACTGACCCCCGGGAGCACAGATACGCAGTATTTT.

This rearrangement joins TRBV7-9 to TRBJ2-7; D ambiguous. The CDR3 loop spans 13 amino acids. The germline gives CDR1 SEHNR, CDR2 FQNEAQ (reference sequence). Between the trimmed V and J ends, which lost 4 bases and 6 bases, there was a span of 13 bases. The CDR3: CASSSSSGREQYF. The CDR3 DNA sequence: TGTGCCAGCAGCTCGTCCTCTGGTCGCGAGCAGTACTTC.

At least ten counts were recorded for this clonotype. The chain joins TRBV11-3 to TRBJ2-1, with 10 positions matching TRBD2. From germline, CDR1 is SGHNT and CDR2 YENEEA. The CDR3 is 15 residues long. V shed 4 bases, J shed 12 bases, and the junction held 12 bases outside the gene matches. The CDR3 protein is CASSSRAGGARGQFF. The CDR3 DNA sequence: TGTGCCAGCAGCTCCCGAGCGGGAGGGGCTAGGGGGCAGTTCTTC.

The rearrangement joins TRBV11-2 to TRBJ2-7; 7 bases fit TRBD1. The germline V gene encodes CDR1 SGHAT and CDR2 FQNNGV. V was pared by 5 bases and J by 3 bases, with 10 bases of the junction left unmatched. CDR3 size: 15 residues. The CDR3 DNA reads TGTGCCAGCAGCCCTAGGGGACAGAACCTCTACGAGCAGTACTTC. Protein product: CASSPRGQNLYEQYF.

This clonotype turned up a few times. The rearrangement joins TRBV6-1 to TRBJ2-5; D is unresolved. This CDR3 is built from 14 residues. V shed 1 base and J shed 4 bases, with 10 bases lying between them. Germline assignment: CDR1 MNHNS and CDR2 SASEGT. The CDR3 DNA is TGTGCCAGCAGTGAAGGTGGGGTCCTAGAGACCCAGTACTTC. This gives the protein CASSEGGVLETQYF.

CDR3 protein: CASSPPLEETQYF. CDR3 DNA sequence: TGTGCCAGCAGCCCTCCGCTAGAAGAGACCCAGTACTTC. The chain combines TRBV7-3 with TRBJ2-5; D gene uncertain. This CDR3 is built from 13 residues. The germline V and J ends were trimmed by 5 bases and 3 bases, with 10 bases remaining between them. CDR1 is SGHTA and CDR2 is FQGTGA in the germline V gene.

This clonotype was counted at least ten times. V usage is TRBV7-9 and J usage is TRBJ2-7; TRBD1 agrees at 8 bases. The germline CDR1 and CDR2 sequences are SEHNR and FQNEAQ (reference sequence). The CDR3 sequence is 14 residues long. V lost 4 bases and J lost 5; bases outside the gene matches: 7. CDR3 residues: CASSSSGGADEQYF. As DNA, the CDR3 is TGTGCCAGCAGCTCCTCAGGGGGCGCGGACGAGCAGTACTTC. Full variable domain (remainder filled in from reference TRBV7-9 and TRBJ2-7): DTGVSQNPRHKITKRGQNVTFRCDPISEHNRLYWYRQTLGQGPEFLTYFQNEAQLEKSRLLSDRFSAERPKGSFSTLEIQRTEQGDSAMYLCASSSSGGADEQYFGPGTRLTVT.

This clonotype was detected ten times or more. The chain employs TRBV20-1 and TRBJ2-3, with 14 bases that match TRBD2. The junction had 8 bases not matched to a gene; V was cut back by 0 bases and J by 3 bases. Germline CDR1 is DFQATT and CDR2 is SNEGSKA (reference sequence). The CDR3 sequence is 18 residues long. The CDR3 sequence: CSARDGLAGGERTDTQYF. CDR3 DNA sequence: TGCAGTGCTAGAGATGGACTAGCGGGGGGTGAGAGAACAGATACGCAGTATTTT.

This clonotype was counted ten times or more. The chain links TRBV12-3 or TRBV12-4 to TRBJ2-7; 9 bases match TRBD1. The V gene end was trimmed by 6 bases and the J gene end by 3 bases; junction bases not matched to a gene: 0. CDR3 length equals 12 residues. The CDR3 spells CASRDRGYEQYF. As DNA, the CDR3 is TGTGCCAGCAGGGACAGGGGCTACGAGCAGTACTTC.

The table lists this clonotype with many counts. The chain combines TRBV20-1 with TRBJ2-3, with TRBD2 matching 10 bases. This CDR3 has 15 residues. Germline V gene data show CDR1 as DFQATT and CDR2 as SNEGSKA (reference sequence). J lost 5 bases, V lost 5 bases, and 10 bases had no gene match. The CDR3, as DNA: TGCAGTGCTTCTAGCGGGGGCCTAGGGGAAGATACGCAGTATTTT. Its translation: CSASSGGLGEDTQYF.

The table lists this clonotype with a few counts. The chain employs TRBV7-6 and TRBJ1-6; 7 nucleotides line up with TRBD1. In germline, CDR1 is SGHVS, CDR2 FNYEAQ. The V and J ends lost 6 bases and 9 bases, in that order; junction bases with no gene match: 5. CDR3 length: 13 amino acids. The CDR3 DNA follows: TGTGCCAGCAGTACCACAGGGGCTTCACCCCTCCACTTT. Protein product: CASSTTGASPLHF.

Many counts were recorded for this clonotype. The chain has TRBV3-1 and TRBJ1-1; D is ambiguous. V was cut by 5 bases and J by 0 bases, with 7 bases left in between. Looked up from germline, CDR1 is LGHDT and CDR2 is YNNKEL (reference sequence). The CDR3 extends over 13 amino acids. The DNA for the CDR3 is TGTGCCAGCAGCGTTAGTCTGAACACTGAAGCTTTCTTT. It is translated as CASSVSLNTEAFF.

This clonotype was seen repeatedly, ten times or more. The chain recombines TRBV29-1 with TRBJ2-3, with D maybe TRBD2 (6 bases). There are 13 residues in the CDR3. Germline V gene lookup returns CDR1 SQVTM and CDR2 ANQGSEA. V was shortened by 6 bases and J by 5 bases, with 15 bases between the two germline ends. CDR3 region: CSVRLVLKDTQYF. CDR3 DNA: TGCAGCGTCAGACTAGTGCTAAAAGATACGCAGTATTTT.

This clonotype was recorded many times. The V call is TRBV9, the J call TRBJ2-1; 9 nucleotides align to TRBD2. The J segment lost 8 bases and the V segment lost 0 bases, leaving 6 bases of the junction unmatched. Germline-derived CDR1 and CDR2 are SGDLS and YYNGEE. The CDR3 runs to 15 residues. In DNA, the CDR3 is TGTGCCAGCAGCGTAGGCGGCGGGGGGGCCTATGAGCAGTTCTTC. This translates into CASSVGGGGAYEQFF.

This clonotype appeared many times. The rearrangement uses TRBV9 and TRBJ2-2, with 9 bases lining up with TRBD2. The CDR3 contains 15 residues. J lost 4 bases, V lost 0 bases, and 1 base had no gene match. CDR1 is SGDLS, CDR2 YYNGEE, per germline. The CDR3 DNA reads TGTGCCAGCAGCGTAGAAGCGGGAGGCACCGGGGAGCTGTTTTTT. Translation: CASSVEAGGTGELFF.

As concerns this clonotype: A much larger clonotype is one base distant, so this may be a read error. The chain is built from TRBV7-9 and TRBJ2-1; TRBD1 matches at 10 bases. The CDR3 runs to 15 residues. Germline CDR1 SEHNR, CDR2 FQNEAQ (reference sequence). The CDR3 sequence: CASSLGQGTHNEQLF. The CDR3 region has the DNA TGTGCCAGCAGCTTGGGACAGGGGACCCACAATGAGCAGCTCTTC.

This clonotype was seen at least ten times. V usage is TRBV28 and J usage is TRBJ2-1; D remains ambiguous. This CDR3 is 14 amino acids long. Looked up from germline, CDR1 is MDHEN and CDR2 is SYDVKM. Trimming cost V 9 bases and J 0 bases, with 12 bases left between them. CDR3 loop: CASFQQTSYNEQFF. The CDR3 nucleotides are TGTGCCAGTTTTCAACAGACCTCCTACAATGAGCAGTTCTTC.

The chain couples TRBV27 to TRBJ2-7; tentative D call: TRBD1 (5 bases). The CDR3 runs 14 residues. V was shortened by 5 bases and J by 3 bases, with 14 bases between the two germline ends. Germline CDR1 is MNHEY and CDR2 is SMNVEV (reference sequence). The CDR3 reads CASSLRWGSYEQYF. CDR3 DNA sequence: TGTGCCAGCAGTCTCCGATGGGGCAGCTACGAGCAGTACTTC.

The genes are TRBV24-1 and TRBJ2-2; D gene unclear. The germline V gene has CDR1 KGHDR and CDR2 SFDVKD. V shed 4 bases and J shed 7 bases, with 6 bases lying between them. The CDR3 has 12 amino acids. The DNA of the CDR3 is TGTGCCACCAGTGACCTAGGCGGGGAGCTGTTTTTT. The encoded protein is CATSDLGGELFF.

V gene TRBV2 combines with J gene TRBJ2-3, with 7 bases matching TRBD1. In germline, CDR1 is SNHLY, CDR2 FYNNEI. Losses at the gene ends were 7 bases for V and 2 bases for J; bases not matched to a gene: 9. This CDR3 comprises 15 residues. This CDR3 is CASTSRDSVTDTQYF. CDR3 in DNA: TGTGCCAGCACGTCCCGGGACAGCGTCACAGATACGCAGTATTTT.

This clonotype appeared a few times. A junction end diverges from the germline sequence, so it may reflect a read error. This sequence joins TRBV28 and TRBJ1-2; D call uncertain. The CDR3 runs 13 residues. The germline V gene encodes CDR1 MDHEN and CDR2 SYDVKM. The CDR3 bases are TGTGCCGGCAGTATTATAGGGTCCTATGGCTACACCTTC. It codes for CAGSIIGSYGYTF.

The table lists this clonotype with a few counts. V usage is TRBV7-2 and J usage is TRBJ2-1; 7 nucleotides line up with TRBD2. This CDR3 spans 16 amino acids. The ends lost 5 bases at V and 6 bases at J; junction bases unmatched: 13. Germline lookup yields CDR1 SGHTA and CDR2 FQGNSA. CDR3 sequence: CASSKSLAVGGNEQFF. CDR3 sequence (DNA): TGTGCCAGCAGCAAGAGTCTAGCGGTTGGTGGCAATGAGCAGTTCTTC.

The chain joins TRBV28 to TRBJ2-7; maybe TRBD1 (5 bases). CDR1 is MDHEN, CDR2 SYDVKM, per germline. V lost 6 bases and J lost 2, with 11 bases in between. The CDR3 length is 13 residues. For the CDR3, the DNA is TGTGCCAGCAGGGCGCAGGGCCCCTACGAGCAGTACTTC. Amino acid sequence: CASRAQGPYEQYF.

The V call is TRBV2, the J call TRBJ2-2; D may be TRBD2 (5 bases). From germline, CDR1 is SNHLY and CDR2 FYNNEI. The V gene lost 4 bases and the J gene lost 1 base, with 10 bases spanning the gap. This CDR3 is 15 amino acids long. The CDR3 DNA reads as TGTGCCAGCAGTGTGGATGGGAGGAACACCGGGGAGCTGTTTTTT. Its protein product is CASSVDGRNTGELFF.

Remarks on this clonotype: Being one base from a much bigger clone, this may be a read error. V usage is TRBV2 and J usage is TRBJ2-2, with 9 nucleotides matching TRBD1. V trimming: 11 bases; J trimming: 2 bases; junction bases outside the gene matches: 12. The CDR3 loop spans 16 amino acids. CDR1 is SNHLY, CDR2 FYNNEI, per germline. The CDR3 reads CARTIPGQGNTGELFF. CDR3 nucleotide sequence: TGTGCCCGGACTATCCCGGGACAGGGAAACACCGGGGAGCTGTTTTTT.

In its sample, this clonotype was seen many times. The chain recombines TRBV12-3 or TRBV12-4 with TRBJ1-3, with a possible D match to TRBD1 (6 bases). This CDR3 has 16 amino acids. Trimming left V 5 bases short and J 2 bases short, with 16 bases between. The CDR3 sequence is CASSPFGGPAGNTIYF. The CDR3 DNA reads TGTGCCAGCAGTCCTTTCGGGGGGCCAGCTGGAAACACCATATATTTT.